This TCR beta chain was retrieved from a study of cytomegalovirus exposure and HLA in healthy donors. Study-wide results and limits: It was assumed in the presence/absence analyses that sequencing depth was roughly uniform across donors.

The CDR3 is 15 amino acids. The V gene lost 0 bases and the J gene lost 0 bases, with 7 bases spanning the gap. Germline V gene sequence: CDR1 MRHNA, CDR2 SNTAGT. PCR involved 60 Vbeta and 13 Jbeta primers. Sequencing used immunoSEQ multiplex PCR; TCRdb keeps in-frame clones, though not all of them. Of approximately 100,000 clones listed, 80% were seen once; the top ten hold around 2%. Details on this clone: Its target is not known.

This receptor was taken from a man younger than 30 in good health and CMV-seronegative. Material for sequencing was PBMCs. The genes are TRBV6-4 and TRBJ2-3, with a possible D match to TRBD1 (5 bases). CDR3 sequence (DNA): TGTGCCAGCAGTGACTCGGCAGGGAGCACAGATACGCAGTATTTT. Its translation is CASSDSAGSTDTQYF.